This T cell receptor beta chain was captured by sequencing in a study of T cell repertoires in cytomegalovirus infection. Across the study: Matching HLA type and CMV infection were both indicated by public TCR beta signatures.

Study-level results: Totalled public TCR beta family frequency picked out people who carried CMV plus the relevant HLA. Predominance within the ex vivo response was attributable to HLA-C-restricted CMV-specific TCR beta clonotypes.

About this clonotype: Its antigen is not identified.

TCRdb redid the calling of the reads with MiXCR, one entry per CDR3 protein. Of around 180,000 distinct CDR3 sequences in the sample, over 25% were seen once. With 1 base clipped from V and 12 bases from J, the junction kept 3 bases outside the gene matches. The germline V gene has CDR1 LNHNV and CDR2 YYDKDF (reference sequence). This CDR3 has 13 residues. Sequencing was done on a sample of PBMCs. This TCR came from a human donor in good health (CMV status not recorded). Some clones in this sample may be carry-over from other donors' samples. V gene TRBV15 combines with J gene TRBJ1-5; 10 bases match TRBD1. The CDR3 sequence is CATSRGTGGDQHF. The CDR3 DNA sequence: TGTGCCACCAGCAGAGGGACAGGGGGGGACCAGCATTTT.